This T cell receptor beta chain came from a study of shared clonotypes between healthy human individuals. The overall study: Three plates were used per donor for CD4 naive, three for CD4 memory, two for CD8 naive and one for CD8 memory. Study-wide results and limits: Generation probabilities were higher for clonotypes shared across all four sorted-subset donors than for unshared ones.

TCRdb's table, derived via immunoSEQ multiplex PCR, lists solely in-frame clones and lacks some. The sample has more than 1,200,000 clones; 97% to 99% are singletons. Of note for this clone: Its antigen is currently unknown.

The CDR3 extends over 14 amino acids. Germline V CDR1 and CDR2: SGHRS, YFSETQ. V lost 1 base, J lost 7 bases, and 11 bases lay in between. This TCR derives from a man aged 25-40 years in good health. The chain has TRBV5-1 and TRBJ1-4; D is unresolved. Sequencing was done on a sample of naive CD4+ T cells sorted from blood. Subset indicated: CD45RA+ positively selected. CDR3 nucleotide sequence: TGCGCCAGCAGCTTGATCGCCGGCGGTGAAAAACTGTTTTTT. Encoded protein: CASSLIAGGEKLFF.